Sequencing of this T cell receptor beta chain was carried out in a study of CD8+ T cells in alopecia areata (dated by TCRdb to 2017 to 2018). With respect to the entire study: The treated patients took part in an open-label pilot trial in which moderate-to-severe alopecia areata was treated with oral tofacitinib at 5 to 10 mg twice daily. TCRbeta CDR3 regions were amplified by immunoSEQ multiplex PCR with 35 Vbeta forward and 13 Jbeta reverse primers. Disease severity in treated patients was measured with the SALT score, which quantifies the percentage of affected scalp surface area. Clonality in the scalp was compared among normal scalp (n=4), patchy alopecia areata scalp (n=8), and alopecia totalis/universalis scalp (n=8). Patients received tofacitinib for 6 to 18 months and were then followed off drug for 6 months to check for delayed response and recurrence. RNA was obtained with the PAXgene miRNA kit for fixed scalp, the miRNeasy kit for PBMCs, and the RNeasy kit for mouse skin. Patients on tofacitinib were biopsied at baseline and after 4 and 24 weeks of treatment, and several of the patients also had a later scalp biopsy. To study T cell clonal expansion in alopecia areata, the researchers applied high-throughput TCRbeta sequencing to both the C3H/HeJ mouse model and human patients. Human TCRbeta sequencing covered scalp tissue and sorted CD4+ and CD8+ peripheral blood T cells from patchy and totalis/universalis alopecia areata patients and healthy controls.

Here is what the overall study found, with its caveats: With tofacitinib, both scalp clonality and the number of expanded CD8+ clones among the top 100 scalp clones went down significantly. Compared with normal scalp, lesional scalp, particularly in alopecia totalis/universalis, had higher clonality and more expanded CD8+ clones, which suggests antigenic drive. Because the treated cohort was small and had just a single nonresponder, larger studies are needed to establish links between baseline CD8+ expansion and response. Unlike mouse skin, where gammadelta T cells dominate, normal human skin contains resident alphabeta T cells that get sequenced too, which complicates analysis of the scalp TCR repertoire. Many expanded lesional clones persisted in scalp and blood during tofacitinib treatment, which may partly explain relapse after stopping treatment. TCR sequences shared between patients were less clear than in mice, possibly partly because of HLA diversity in the patient population.

Ends trimmed: V by 4 bases, J by 5 bases; bases unmatched to a gene: 6. CDR1 MGHRA and CDR2 YSYEKL were looked up in the germline V gene. Including cysteine and phenylalanine, the CDR3 has 14 amino acids. Left in the record is the CDR3 DNA by itself, 42 bases read in frame from the first base. Library creation used the immunoSEQ multiplex PCR assay. RNA was extracted from all samples and reverse transcribed into cDNA, which served as template for TCR sequencing. SuperScript III was used to make first-strand cDNA, primed with a 2:1 mix of oligo-dT and random hexamers. A synthetic immune receptor repertoire was used to assess amplification bias, and residual bias was removed computationally. Per the original workflow: Raw reads were preprocessed for error removal, and CDR3 was defined according to IMGT conventions as running from the conserved cysteine to phenylalanine. Clonality was calculated as 1 minus Shannon entropy normalized by log2 of the number of productive unique TCRs. Whether each scalp clone was CD4 or CD8 was inferred by checking scalp TCRbeta sequences against the CD4 and CD8 repertoires from sorted blood. The source is immuneACCESS, and TCRdb retained only in-frame sequences with V and J called. Part of the clones is not carried over; for the studies checked, unresolved V genes explain less than half of this, and the remainder is unexplained. V and J calls and clone size come straight from that table; D and trimming were deduced from the DNA. The sample has some 120,000 clones on record, 50% to 75% of them singletons. The top ten constitute 12% of the sample.

Concerning this clone: What antigen it recognizes has not been identified. Per-base qualities were not stored, and no clone one base away is much larger.

What the time point label conveys for this sample: around 26 weeks on oral tofacitinib. The sample's treatment or condition label is to be understood as: oral pan-JAK inhibitor, 5-10 mg twice daily. Lesional scalp punch biopsies and peripheral blood were obtained from alopecia areata patients. PBMCs were isolated by density centrifugation and stained for CD3, CD4 and CD8, and CD4+ and CD8+ T cells were sorted on a FACSAria. The receptor chain draws on TRBV4-1 and TRBJ2-7, with TRBD1 identical over 9 junction bases. This clonotype was obtained from a human donor with alopecia areata. The source was CD8+ T cells sorted from blood, collected at week 24, from a patient treated with tofacitinib. DNA sequence: TGCGCCAGCAGCCCGGGACAGGGCATCCACGAGCAGTACTTC. Translated, it reads CASSPGQGIHEQYF.